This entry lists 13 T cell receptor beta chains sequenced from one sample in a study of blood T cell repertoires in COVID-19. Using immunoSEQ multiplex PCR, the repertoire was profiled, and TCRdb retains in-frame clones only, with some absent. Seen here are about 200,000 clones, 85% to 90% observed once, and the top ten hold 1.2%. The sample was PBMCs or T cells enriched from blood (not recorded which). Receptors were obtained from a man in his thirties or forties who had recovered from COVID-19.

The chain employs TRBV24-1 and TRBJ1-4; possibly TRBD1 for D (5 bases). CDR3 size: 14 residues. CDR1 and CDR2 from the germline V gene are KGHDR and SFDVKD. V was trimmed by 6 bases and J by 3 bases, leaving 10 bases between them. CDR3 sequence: CATSNPGANEKLFF. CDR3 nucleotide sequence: TGTGCCACCAGTAATCCGGGGGCTAATGAAAAACTGTTTTTT.

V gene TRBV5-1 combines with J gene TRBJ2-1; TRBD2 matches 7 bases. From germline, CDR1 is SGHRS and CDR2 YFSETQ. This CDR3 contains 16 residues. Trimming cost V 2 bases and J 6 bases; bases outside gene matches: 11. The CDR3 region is CASSFSGGGLSNEQFF. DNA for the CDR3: TGCGCCAGCAGCTTCTCGGGGGGAGGGCTCAGCAATGAGCAGTTCTTC.

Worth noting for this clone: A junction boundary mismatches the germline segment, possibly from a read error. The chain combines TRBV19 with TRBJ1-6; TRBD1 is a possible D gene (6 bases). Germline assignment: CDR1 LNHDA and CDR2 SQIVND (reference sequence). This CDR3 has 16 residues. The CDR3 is CASDPRGSSCNSPLHF. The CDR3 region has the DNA TGTGCCAGTGACCCGAGGGGGAGCTCCTGTAATTCACCCCTCCACTTT.

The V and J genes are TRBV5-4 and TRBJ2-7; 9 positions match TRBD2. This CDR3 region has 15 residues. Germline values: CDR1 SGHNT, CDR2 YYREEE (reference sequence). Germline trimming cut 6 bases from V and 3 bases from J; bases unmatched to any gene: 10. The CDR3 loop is CASTPGGLAIYEQYF. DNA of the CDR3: TGTGCCAGCACCCCGGGGGGACTAGCAATCTACGAGCAGTACTTC.

The chain's CDR3 is CATSRDGGAYGYTF. The CDR3 DNA is TGTGCCACCAGCAGAGATGGGGGGGCCTATGGCTACACCTTC. This sequence joins TRBV15 and TRBJ1-2; weak D call: TRBD1 (6 bases). V lost 0 bases to trimming and J lost 4 bases, with 9 bases between them. Germline loops: CDR1 LNHNV, CDR2 YYDKDF (reference sequence). The CDR3 is made up of 14 amino acids.

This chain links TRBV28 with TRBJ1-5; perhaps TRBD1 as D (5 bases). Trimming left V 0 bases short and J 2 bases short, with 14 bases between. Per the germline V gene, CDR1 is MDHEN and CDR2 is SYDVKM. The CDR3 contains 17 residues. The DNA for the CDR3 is TGTGCCAGCAGTTTATGGGGGCGGCAGGGTGGCAATCAGCCCCAGCATTTT. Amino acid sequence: CASSLWGRQGGNQPQHF. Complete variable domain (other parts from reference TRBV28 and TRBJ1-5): DVKVTQSSRYLVKRTGEKVFLECVQDMDHENMFWYRQDPGLGLRLIYFSYDVKMKEKGDIPEGYSVSREKKERFSLILESASTNQTSMYLCASSLWGRQGGNQPQHFGDGTRLSIL.

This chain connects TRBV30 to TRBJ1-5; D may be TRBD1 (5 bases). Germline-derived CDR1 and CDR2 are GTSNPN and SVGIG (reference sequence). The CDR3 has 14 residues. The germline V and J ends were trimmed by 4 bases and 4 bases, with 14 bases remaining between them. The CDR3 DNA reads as TGTGCCTGGAAGGGCAGGGCGGAAAATCAGCCCCAGCATTTT. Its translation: CAWKGRAENQPQHF. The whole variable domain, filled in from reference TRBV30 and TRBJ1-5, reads SQTIHQWPATLVQPVGSPLSLECTVEGTSNPNLYWYRQAAGRGLQLLFYSVGIGQISSEVPQNLSASRPQDRQFILSSKKLLLSDSGFYLCAWKGRAENQPQHFGDGTRLSIL.

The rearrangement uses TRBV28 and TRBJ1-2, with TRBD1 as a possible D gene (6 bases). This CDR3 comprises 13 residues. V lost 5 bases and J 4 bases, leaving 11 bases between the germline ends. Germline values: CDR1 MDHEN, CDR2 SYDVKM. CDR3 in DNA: TGTGCCAGCAGTCTGGACAGTGGCTATGGCTACACCTTC. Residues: CASSLDSGYGYTF.

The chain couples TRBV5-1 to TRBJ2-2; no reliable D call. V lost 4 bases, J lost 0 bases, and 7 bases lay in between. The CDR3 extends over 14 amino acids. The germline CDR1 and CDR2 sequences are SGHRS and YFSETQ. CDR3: CASSPVPNTGELFF. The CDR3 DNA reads TGCGCCAGCAGCCCGGTTCCGAACACCGGGGAGCTGTTTTTT.

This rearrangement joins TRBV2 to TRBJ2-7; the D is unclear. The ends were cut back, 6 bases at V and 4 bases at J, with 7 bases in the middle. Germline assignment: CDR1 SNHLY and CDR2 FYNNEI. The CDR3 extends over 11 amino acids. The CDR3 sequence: CASSSLYEQYF. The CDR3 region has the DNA TGTGCCAGCAGCTCGCTATACGAGCAGTACTTC.

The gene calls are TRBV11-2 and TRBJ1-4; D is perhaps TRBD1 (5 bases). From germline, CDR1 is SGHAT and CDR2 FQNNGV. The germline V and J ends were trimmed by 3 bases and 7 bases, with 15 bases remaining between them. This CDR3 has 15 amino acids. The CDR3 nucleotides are TGTGCCAGCAGCTTGCCTTGGGGGGTCGGTGAAAAACTGTTTTTT. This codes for CASSLPWGVGEKLFF.

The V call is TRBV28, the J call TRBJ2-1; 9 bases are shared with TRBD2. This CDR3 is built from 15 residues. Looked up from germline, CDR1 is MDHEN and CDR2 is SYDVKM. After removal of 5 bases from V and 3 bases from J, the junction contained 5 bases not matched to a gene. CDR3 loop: CASSGREGLYNEQFF. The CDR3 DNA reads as TGTGCCAGCAGTGGGCGGGAGGGTCTCTACAATGAGCAGTTCTTC.

CDR3: CASSLGLAGVSDTQYF. The CDR3 DNA sequence: TGTGCCAGCAGTTTGGGGCTAGCGGGAGTGTCGGATACGCAGTATTTT. The chain carries TRBV6-5 and TRBJ2-3; 10 bases are shared with TRBD2. Germline loops: CDR1 MNHEY, CDR2 SVGAGI. The CDR3 runs 16 residues. V dropped 4 bases and J dropped 6; count of bases not matched to a gene: 10.